The entry that follows covers one T cell receptor (beta chain) sequence. The data were obtained in a study of blood T cell repertoires in COVID-19. Study at large: Sites in the United States, Italy and Spain provided acute and convalescent COVID-19 samples. The cDNA or gDNA used as material had been derived from T cells, B-cell-depleted T cells, or PBMCs.

The CDR3 sequence is 12 residues long. Germline V CDR1 and CDR2: MNHEY, SVGAGI. V lost 0 bases and J lost 7, with 6 bases in between. How the authors handled the data: It was from reference gene primer amplification that nucleated cell counts were estimated. Clones were read by immunoSEQ multiplex PCR, and TCRdb kept only the in-frame ones, dropping some. D and trimming were read from the DNA, whereas the V and J calls and clone size are those reported in that table. The sample gives about 55,000 clones, around 83% of which show up once; roughly 15% is in the top ten. The material sequenced was peripheral blood. The clonotype comes from a human donor in a cohort sampled during active COVID-19. The chain employs TRBV6-5 and TRBJ2-5, with no clear D. The CDR3 DNA follows: TGTGCCAGCAGTTACTCTTCCGGGACCCAGTACTTC. Protein sequence: CASSYSSGTQYF.